Following are 10 T cell receptor beta chains from one sample sequenced in a study of PD-L1 blockade in urothelial cancer. Here immunoSEQ multiplex PCR was the method, and the copy in TCRdb shows in-frame clones only, minus some. The data hold some 30,000 clones, with approximately 86% observed a single time. The sample in question was PBMCs, obtained around atezolizumab (anti-PD-L1) treatment. These receptors all stem from a man in his fifties with urothelial cancer.

This clone has only one observation. V and J are TRBV18 and TRBJ2-5; 7 bases line up with TRBD1. This CDR3 is built from 15 residues. The trim removed 2 bases at V and 1 base at J, leaving 4 bases unmatched. Germline CDR1 KGHSH, CDR2 LQKENI. CDR3 nucleotide sequence: TGTGCCAGCTCACCAACAGGGGTTGGCCAAGAGACCCAGTACTTC. Translated, it gives CASSPTGVGQETQYF. Full variable domain (outside the CDR3, taken from reference TRBV18 and TRBJ2-5): NAGVMQNPRHLVRRRGQEARLRCSPMKGHSHVYWYRQLPEEGLKFMVYLQKENIIDESGMPKERFSAEFPKEGPSILRIQQVVRGDSAAYFCASSPTGVGQETQYFGPGTRLLVL.

This clone was recorded a few times. This chain joins TRBV9 and TRBJ1-2; 12 bases line up with TRBD1. This CDR3 has 16 residues. The trim removed 0 bases at V and 5 bases at J, leaving 5 bases unmatched. The germline V gene encodes CDR1 SGDLS and CDR2 YYNGEE. CDR3 loop: CASSVAGTGGGYGYTF. Here the CDR3 DNA reads TGTGCCAGCAGCGTAGCGGGGACAGGGGGCGGGTATGGCTACACCTTC.

The chain carries TRBV6-4 and TRBJ2-3, with D possibly being TRBD2 (7 bases). The germline V gene encodes CDR1 MRHNA and CDR2 SNTAGT. The CDR3 spans 14 residues. Trimming pared 2 bases from V and 6 bases from J, leaving 12 bases between. CDR3 coding DNA: TGTGCCAGCAGTGACGGAGGGGGGGCGGATACGCAGTATTTT. This translates into CASSDGGGADTQYF.

V and J are TRBV2 and TRBJ2-3; 8 nucleotides align to TRBD1. Germline V gene lookup returns CDR1 SNHLY and CDR2 FYNNEI. J was trimmed by 3 bases and V by 4 bases; bases with no gene match: 9. The CDR3 has 16 residues. CDR3 bases: TGTGCCAGCAGTGTATGGACAGGGAGAAGGACAGATACGCAGTATTTT. Translated: CASSVWTGRRTDTQYF. Filled out from reference TRBV2 and TRBJ2-3, the complete variable domain reads EPEVTQTPSHQVTQMGQEVILRCVPISNHLYFYWYRQILGQKVEFLVSFYNNEISEKSEIFDDQFSVERPDGSNFTLKIRSTKLEDSAMYFCASSVWTGRRTDTQYFGPGTRLTVL.

In the case of this clone: The junction differs from germline at one of its ends, possibly a read error. This sample includes further DNA sequences coding for the same CDR3. The rearrangement joins TRBV7-9 to TRBJ1-1; TRBD1 is a possible D gene (6 bases). This CDR3 region has 15 residues. Germline V gives CDR1 SEHNR, CDR2 FQNEAQ (reference sequence). The CDR3 region is CASSRTDRMNTEAFF. CDR3 sequence (DNA): TGTGCCAGCAGCAGAACGGACAGAATGAATACTGAAGCTTTCTTT.

The chain joins TRBV10-3 to TRBJ1-2, with 7 bases fitting TRBD1. Germline CDR1 is ENHRY and CDR2 is SYGVKD. The V segment lost 9 bases and the J segment 2 bases; nucleotides outside the gene matches: 3. The CDR3 covers 12 residues. The CDR3 DNA follows: TGTGCCATTAAGGGACAGAACTATGGCTACACCTTC. Protein sequence: CAIKGQNYGYTF.

The rearrangement links TRBV11-2 to TRBJ2-1; the match to TRBD1 covers 7 bases. The V gene end was trimmed by 7 bases and the J gene end by 6 bases; junction bases not matched to a gene: 12. Germline V CDR1 and CDR2: SGHAT, FQNNGV. The CDR3 has 15 amino acids. CDR3 sequence: CASTHPGQGVNEQFF. The DNA for the CDR3 is TGTGCCAGCACCCACCCGGGTCAGGGGGTCAATGAGCAGTTCTTC.

The genes are TRBV6-6 and TRBJ2-1, with TRBD2 identical over 9 bases. Per germline, CDR1 MNHNY and CDR2 SVGAGI (reference sequence). V dropped 0 bases and J dropped 13; count of bases not matched to a gene: 4. The CDR3 is 13 residues long. The chain's CDR3 is CASSYSRSGRQFF. The DNA of the CDR3 is TGTGCCAGCAGTTACTCACGTAGCGGGAGACAGTTCTTC.

The chain combines TRBV28 with TRBJ1-5; D is undetermined. V was cut by 4 bases and J by 7 bases, with 5 bases left in between. CDR1 is MDHEN, CDR2 SYDVKM, per germline. The CDR3 length is 11 residues. The CDR3 DNA sequence: TGTGCCAGCAGTTCTATACAGCCCCAGCATTTT. The encoded protein is CASSSIQPQHF.

CDR3 DNA sequence: TGTGCCAGCAGCCAAGATCGAAGGGTCCTTAGCGGTATTAGCTCTGGGGCCAACGTCCTGACTTTC. Amino acids: CASSQDRRVLSGISSGANVLTF. The V gene is TRBV14, the J gene TRBJ2-6, with D perhaps TRBD2 (6 bases). Germline CDR1 is SGHDN and CDR2 is FVKESK. This CDR3 region has 22 residues. Deletions cut 0 bases from V and 0 bases from J, with 24 bases between.